This entry lists 2 T cell receptor beta chains sequenced from one sample in a study of siplizumab effects on memory and regulatory T cells. Produced via immunoSEQ multiplex PCR; TCRdb's table is partial and in-frame only. The data show roughly 100,000 clones, roughly 93% seen once. Material for sequencing was Tregs sorted from blood. The receptor set was obtained from a human donor in good health.

This chain joins TRBV5-1 and TRBJ1-1; 9 bases align to TRBD1. V lost 0 bases, J lost 3 bases, and 6 bases stayed unmatched. The CDR3 length is 16 residues. CDR1 is SGHRS and CDR2 is YFSETQ in the germline V gene. CDR3 coding DNA: TGCGCCAGCAGCTTGGGGTCGGGACAGGGACACACTGAAGCTTTCTTT. Translation gives CASSLGSGQGHTEAFF. Drawing the rest from reference TRBV5-1 and TRBJ1-1, the complete variable domain is KAGVTQTPRYLIKTRGQQVTLSCSPISGHRSVSWYQQTPGQGLQFLFEYFSETQRNKGNFPGRFSGRQFSNSRSEMNVSTLELGDSALYLCASSLGSGQGHTEAFFGQGTRLTVV.

The chain employs TRBV5-1 and TRBJ1-2; D not certain. The V end was cut by 4 bases, the J end by 13 bases, with 23 bases between. The CDR3 is 14 amino acids. Germline CDR1 is SGHRS and CDR2 is YFSETQ. The CDR3 DNA follows: TGCGCCAGCAGCCCCCGTTACCGATCTTCTTCTAGCACCTTC. This codes for CASSPRYRSSSSTF.